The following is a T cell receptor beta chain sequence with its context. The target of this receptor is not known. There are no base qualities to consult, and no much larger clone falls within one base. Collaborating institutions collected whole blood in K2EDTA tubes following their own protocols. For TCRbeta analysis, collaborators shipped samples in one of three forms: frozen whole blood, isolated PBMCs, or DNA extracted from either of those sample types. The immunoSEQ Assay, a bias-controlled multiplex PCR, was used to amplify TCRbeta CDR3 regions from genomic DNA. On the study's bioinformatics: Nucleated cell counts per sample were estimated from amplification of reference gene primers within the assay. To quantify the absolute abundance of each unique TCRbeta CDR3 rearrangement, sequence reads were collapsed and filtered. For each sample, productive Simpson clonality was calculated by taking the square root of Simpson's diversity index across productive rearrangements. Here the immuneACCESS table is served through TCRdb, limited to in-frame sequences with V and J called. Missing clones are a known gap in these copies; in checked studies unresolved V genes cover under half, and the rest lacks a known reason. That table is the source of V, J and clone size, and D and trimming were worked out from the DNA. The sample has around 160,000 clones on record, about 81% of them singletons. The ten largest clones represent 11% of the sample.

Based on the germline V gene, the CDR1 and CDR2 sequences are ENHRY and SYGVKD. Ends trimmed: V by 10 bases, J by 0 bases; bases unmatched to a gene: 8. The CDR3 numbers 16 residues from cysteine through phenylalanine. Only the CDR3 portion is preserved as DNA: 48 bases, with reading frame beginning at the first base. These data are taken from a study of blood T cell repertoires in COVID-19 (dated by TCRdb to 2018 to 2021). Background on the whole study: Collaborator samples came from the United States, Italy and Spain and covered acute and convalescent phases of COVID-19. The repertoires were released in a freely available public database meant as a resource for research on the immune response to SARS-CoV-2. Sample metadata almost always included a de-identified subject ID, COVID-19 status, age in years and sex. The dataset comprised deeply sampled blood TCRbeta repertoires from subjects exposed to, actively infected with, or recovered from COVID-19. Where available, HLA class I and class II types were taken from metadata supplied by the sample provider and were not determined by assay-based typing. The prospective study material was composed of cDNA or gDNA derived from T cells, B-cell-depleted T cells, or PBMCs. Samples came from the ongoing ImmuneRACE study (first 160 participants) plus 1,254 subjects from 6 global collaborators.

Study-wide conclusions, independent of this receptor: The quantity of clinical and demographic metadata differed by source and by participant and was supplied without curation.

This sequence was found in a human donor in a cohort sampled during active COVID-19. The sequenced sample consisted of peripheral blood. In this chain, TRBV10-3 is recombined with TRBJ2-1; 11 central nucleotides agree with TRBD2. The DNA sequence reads TGTGCCAGTCGGCTAGCGGGAGGAAGCTCCTACAATGAGCAGTTCTTC. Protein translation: CASRLAGGSSYNEQFF.